This T cell receptor (beta chain) derives from a study of cytomegalovirus exposure and HLA in healthy donors. This CDR3 has 13 residues. CDR1 is SQVTM, CDR2 ANQGSEA, per germline. Trimming took off 8 bases at V and 2 bases at J, with 15 bases between the two ends. In the case of this clone: The antigen remains undetermined.

Whole-study findings and limits: Altogether, 150 to 200 TCR beta chains were recorded as cytomegalovirus-associated. In a later analysis, specific HLA alleles were associated with 15,000 to 20,000 TCR beta sequences at a 0.05 false discovery rate.

The PCR had 60 Vbeta and 13 Jbeta primers. Some clones are missing from TCRdb's copy, which holds only in-frame ones; the method was immunoSEQ multiplex PCR. The table records fewer than 200,000 clones, approximately 80% of them present only once. Material: PBMCs. The origin of this receptor is a woman under 30 in good health and CMV-seronegative. This sequence joins TRBV29-1 and TRBJ1-2; unclear D gene. CDR3 amino acids: CSTRAYPNYGYTF. CDR3 DNA: TGCAGCACGAGGGCATACCCAAACTATGGCTACACCTTC.